The 26 T cell receptor beta chains listed next were all sequenced from one sample in a study of Ad26.COV2.S vaccination and SARS-CoV-2 variants. Treatment denoted: around 19 received Ad26.COV2.S at low or high dose, single or two shots; several received placebo; per-sample allocation not given. At day 63 after the first vaccine or placebo injection, samples were drawn. Assay used: immunoSEQ multiplex PCR; TCRdb lists only in-frame clones, some missing. The sample shows some 500,000 clones, roughly 89% of them seen only once. The material sequenced was peripheral blood, taken in a trial of Ad26.COV2.S vaccine versus placebo. The source is a person aged 18 to 65 who received the Ad26.COV2.S COVID-19 vaccine or a placebo.

The gene calls are TRBV6-5 and TRBJ2-5; maybe TRBD1 (6 bases). Germline assignment: CDR1 MNHEY and CDR2 SVGAGI. The CDR3 contains 14 residues. Trimming stripped 2 bases from V and 5 bases from J, with 12 bases between. As DNA, the CDR3 is TGTGCCAGCAGTTACGAACAGGGCGGCGAGACCCAGTACTTC. It is translated as CASSYEQGGETQYF.

The chain recombines TRBV4-3 with TRBJ2-3; the match to TRBD1 covers 7 bases. The germline gives CDR1 LGHNA, CDR2 YSLEER. This CDR3 has 14 amino acids. The junction had 7 bases not matched to a gene; V was cut back by 4 bases and J by 6 bases. The CDR3 here is CASSRTDRRDTQYF. The CDR3 DNA reads as TGCGCCAGCAGCCGGACGGACAGGAGGGATACGCAGTATTTT.

V is TRBV21-1 and J is TRBJ1-1; TRBD1 reflects the table's D call only, with no check against the DNA. TRBV21-1 is tagged as a pseudogene. The CDR3 runs 15 residues. This CDR3 reads CASSIGQGANTEAFF. In nucleotides, the CDR3 is TGTGCCAGCAGCATAGGACAGGGGGCGAACACTGAAGCTTTCTTT.

V gene TRBV29-1 combines with J gene TRBJ1-3, with 7 bases aligning to TRBD1. The V gene end was trimmed by 7 bases and the J gene end by 0 bases; junction bases not matched to a gene: 9. Germline CDR1 reads SQVTM; CDR2 reads ANQGSEA. The CDR3 spans 15 residues. CDR3 protein: CSALGGSYSGNTIYF. The DNA of the CDR3 is TGCAGCGCCCTAGGGGGCTCCTACTCTGGAAACACCATATATTTT.

The V call is TRBV6-5, the J call TRBJ2-7, with a tentative D call TRBD1 (6 bases). Deletions cut 3 bases from V and 5 bases from J, with 11 bases between. Germline CDR1 and CDR2: MNHEY and SVGAGI. This CDR3 is 13 amino acids long. The CDR3 here is CASSYWQGNEQYF. CDR3 bases: TGTGCCAGCAGTTATTGGCAGGGGAACGAGCAGTACTTC.

The chain's CDR3 is CASSPGQGTYEQYF. CDR3 DNA: TGTGCCAGCAGCCCGGGACAGGGAACGTACGAGCAGTACTTC. The chain combines TRBV6-6 with TRBJ2-7; 9 positions agree with TRBD1. The CDR3 is made up of 14 amino acids. Losses at the gene ends were 6 bases for V and 4 bases for J; bases not matched to a gene: 7. In germline, CDR1 is MNHNY, CDR2 SVGAGI (reference sequence).

This chain uses TRBV29-1 with TRBJ2-7, with a weak D call TRBD1 (5 bases). Per the germline V gene, CDR1 is SQVTM and CDR2 is ANQGSEA. V lost 5 bases and J lost 3, with 11 bases in between. The CDR3 loop spans 12 amino acids. CDR3 nucleotides: TGCAGCGTTTGGACGGACAACTACGAGCAGTACTTC. Translating it yields CSVWTDNYEQYF.

The chain combines TRBV7-2 with TRBJ1-2, with 8 bases that match TRBD1. V was pared by 5 bases and J by 8 bases, with 10 bases of the junction left unmatched. CDR1 and CDR2 (germline): SGHTA, FQGNSA. The CDR3 is 14 residues long. The CDR3 DNA reads as TGTGCCAGCAGCATGGACAGGGCCATCTGGGGCTACACCTTC. This gives the protein CASSMDRAIWGYTF.

The V gene is TRBV3-1 (or the pseudogene TRBV3-2), the J gene TRBJ1-1; 7 bases map to TRBD1. The germline V gene encodes CDR1 LGHDT and CDR2 YNNKEL (reference sequence). This CDR3 comprises 12 residues. Trimming removed 8 bases from V and 4 bases from J; junction bases left unmatched: 4. CDR3 sequence reads: CASVTGATEAFF. The CDR3 nucleotides read TGTGCCAGCGTCACAGGGGCCACTGAAGCTTTCTTT.

This chain joins TRBV7-2 and TRBJ1-2, with a possible D match to TRBD1 (5 bases). CDR3 size: 15 residues. Germline values: CDR1 SGHTA, CDR2 FQGNSA. V was shortened by 7 bases and J by 11 bases, with 26 bases between the two germline ends. CDR3 in DNA: TGTGCCAGCACCCCCCGTGGGGTATCTCGGGGGTTGTACACCTTC. It specifies CASTPRGVSRGLYTF.

This rearrangement joins TRBV5-4 to TRBJ1-4, with D tentatively TRBD1 (5 bases). The CDR3 spans 17 residues. CDR1 is SGHNT, CDR2 YYREEE, per germline (reference sequence). V was cut by 1 base and J by 8 bases, with 21 bases left in between. The CDR3, as DNA: TGTGCCAGCAGCTTGAAGTCAGGGAGTGTCTCCGGGGAAAAACTGTTTTTT. This translates into CASSLKSGSVSGEKLFF.

This clone was recorded only once. The genes are TRBV2 and TRBJ1-4; 7 bases map to TRBD1. Germline values: CDR1 SNHLY, CDR2 FYNNEI. Trimming took 6 bases from V and 6 from J; bases not matched to a gene: 7. This CDR3 region has 14 residues. DNA of the CDR3: TGTGCCAGCAGGGAGGGGACAGCATATGAAAAACTGTTTTTT. Translating it yields CASREGTAYEKLFF.

The chain employs TRBV7-9 and TRBJ2-1, with D possibly matching TRBD1 (6 bases). Per germline, CDR1 SEHNR and CDR2 FQNEAQ (reference sequence). This CDR3 region has 16 residues. Trimming cost V 5 bases and J 3 bases, with 17 bases left between them. CDR3 bases: TGTGCCAGCAGCCACAGACCCCGGACAGTCTACAATGAGCAGTTCTTC. Translated, it gives CASSHRPRTVYNEQFF.

The chain is built from TRBV18 and TRBJ2-7; 10 nucleotides align to TRBD1. Germline trimming cut 6 bases from V and 6 bases from J; bases unmatched to any gene: 11. The CDR3 runs to 15 residues. Germline-derived CDR1 and CDR2 are KGHSH and LQKENI. CDR3 sequence reads: CASSLFGTGDREQYF. The CDR3 bases are TGTGCCAGCTCGCTATTCGGGACAGGGGATCGCGAGCAGTACTTC.

Regarding this clone: This sample also contains other DNA sequences that code for the same CDR3. This chain connects TRBV7-2 to TRBJ1-1; a weak D match, TRBD1 (5 bases). The CDR3 extends over 13 amino acids. Germline V gene sequence: CDR1 SGHTA, CDR2 FQGNSA. The V and J ends lost 3 bases and 3 bases respectively, with 8 bases between them. CDR3 DNA: TGTGCCAGCAGCTTCGACAGAGACACTGAAGCTTTCTTT. Translating gives CASSFDRDTEAFF.

The chain recombines TRBV19 with TRBJ2-2, with D perhaps TRBD1 (7 bases). V was shortened by 4 bases and J by 3 bases, with 12 bases between the two germline ends. The germline V gene has CDR1 LNHDA and CDR2 SQIVND (reference sequence). This CDR3 has 15 residues. CDR3 sequence (DNA): TGTGCCAGTAGTAAGGACAGGAGGGACACCGGGGAGCTGTTTTTT. It yields the protein CASSKDRRDTGELFF.

This clone has just one count. CDR3 bases: TGTGCCAGCAGCTTATATGAGGATTACCAAGAGACCCAGTACTTC. The encoded protein is CASSLYEDYQETQYF. The chain links TRBV7-9 to TRBJ2-5; D is undetermined. V was pared by 2 bases and J by 0 bases, with 10 bases between. Germline V gives CDR1 SEHNR, CDR2 FQNEAQ (reference sequence). The CDR3 length is 15 residues.

This chain joins TRBV5-4 and TRBJ2-5; 7 bases are a match to TRBD2. The CDR3 has 18 residues. Looked up from germline, CDR1 is SGHNT and CDR2 is YYREEE (reference sequence). The ends lost 0 bases at V and 0 bases at J; junction bases unmatched: 11. The CDR3 DNA sequence: TGTGCCAGCAGCTTGGGGGCCCCAACGGGGGGATACCAAGAGACCCAGTACTTC. It is translated as CASSLGAPTGGYQETQYF.

The chain is built from TRBV4-3 and TRBJ2-7; D call uncertain. V shed 0 bases and J shed 6 bases, with 15 bases lying between them. Looked up from germline, CDR1 is LGHNA and CDR2 is YSLEER. The CDR3 totals 15 residues. For the CDR3, the DNA is TGCGCCAGCAGCCAAGATCCTTCTAGTCCCCGCGAGCAGTACGTC. Translated: CASSQDPSSPREQYV.

The V and J genes are TRBV11-3 and TRBJ2-2; D is ambiguous. Trimming took 1 base from V and 0 from J, leaving 12 bases between them. Germline CDR1 is SGHNT and CDR2 is YENEEA. The CDR3 covers 17 residues. The CDR3 sequence: CASSLVTGFPNTGELFF. As DNA, the CDR3 is TGTGCCAGCAGCTTAGTTACCGGCTTCCCGAACACCGGGGAGCTGTTTTTT.

This CDR3 is CASSLGDGDTQYF. CDR3 nucleotides: TGCGCCAGCAGCTTGGGGGATGGGGATACGCAGTATTTT. This chain links TRBV5-1 with TRBJ2-3; D is ambiguous. The ends were cut back, 0 bases at V and 6 bases at J, with 8 bases in the middle. Germline V gene data show CDR1 as SGHRS and CDR2 as YFSETQ. The CDR3 loop spans 13 amino acids. Full variable domain (remainder filled in from reference TRBV5-1 and TRBJ2-3): KAGVTQTPRYLIKTRGQQVTLSCSPISGHRSVSWYQQTPGQGLQFLFEYFSETQRNKGNFPGRFSGRQFSNSRSEMNVSTLELGDSALYLCASSLGDGDTQYFGPGTRLTVL.

The chain employs TRBV15 and TRBJ1-1; TRBD1 is a possible D gene (6 bases). CDR1 and CDR2 from the germline V gene are LNHNV and YYDKDF (reference sequence). The CDR3 contains 16 residues. Trimming stripped 5 bases from V and 6 bases from J, with 22 bases between. The CDR3 protein is CATSRRKSGGTPEAFF. DNA of the CDR3: TGTGCCACCAGCCGACGAAAATCTGGAGGGACACCTGAAGCTTTCTTT.

This chain joins TRBV18 and TRBJ2-3, with TRBD2 matching over 8 bases. From germline, CDR1 is KGHSH and CDR2 LQKENI. The CDR3 consists of 17 residues. V was clipped by 3 bases and J by 11 bases; unmatched bases: 19. The CDR3 DNA reads TGTGCCAGCTCACCGGGAGGAGCCGCGGGAGGAGGGGATGGGCAGTATTTT. It codes for CASSPGGAAGGGDGQYF. Drawing the rest from reference TRBV18 and TRBJ2-3, the complete variable domain is NAGVMQNPRHLVRRRGQEARLRCSPMKGHSHVYWYRQLPEEGLKFMVYLQKENIIDESGMPKERFSAEFPKEGPSILRIQQVVRGDSAAYFCASSPGGAAGGGDGQYFGPGTRLTVL.

The chain joins TRBV7-2 to TRBJ2-1, with TRBD1 as a possible D gene (6 bases). Germline loops: CDR1 SGHTA, CDR2 FQGNSA. The CDR3 totals 16 residues. V was trimmed by 7 bases and J by 2 bases, leaving 18 bases between them. The chain's CDR3 is CASKQLGQGTYNEQFF. CDR3 nucleotides: TGTGCCAGCAAACAATTGGGACAAGGGACCTACAATGAGCAGTTCTTC.

The chain carries TRBV3-1 (or the pseudogene TRBV3-2) and TRBJ2-7, with 10 bases aligning to TRBD2. Germline trimming cut 4 bases from V and 4 bases from J; bases unmatched to any gene: 4. The length of the CDR3 is 14 residues. Germline CDR1 is LGHDT and CDR2 is YNNKEL (reference sequence). The CDR3 spells CASSLAGGRYEQYF. The CDR3 nucleotides are TGTGCCAGCAGCCTAGCGGGGGGCCGGTACGAGCAGTACTTC.

The chain uses TRBV30 and TRBJ2-2, with TRBD2 matching 11 bases. The V gene end was trimmed by 3 bases and the J gene end by 4 bases; junction bases not matched to a gene: 4. The germline V gene encodes CDR1 GTSNPN and CDR2 SVGIG (reference sequence). The CDR3 spans 15 residues. The CDR3 DNA sequence: TGTGCCTGGAGGACCCTAGCGGGAGGCACCGGGGAGCTGTTTTTT. Its protein is CAWRTLAGGTGELFF.